The 24 T cell receptor beta chains below come from one sample, sequenced in a study of blood T cells in healthy people across ages. A second PCR of 7 to 11 cycles used a sample-barcoded 5' primer and a J-beta primer mix. TCRdb recomputed calls from the 5' RACE reads with MiXCR, one row per CDR3 protein. The profile shows roughly 650,000 distinct CDR3 sequences, about 30% of them singletons. Sequencing used blood. These receptors were collected from a woman older than 75 in good health.

This clonotype was detected ten times or more. The rearrangement links TRBV28 to TRBJ2-5, with TRBD2 matching over 7 bases. The J call may be in error: the DNA end matches TRBJ2-7 better. Germline V gives CDR1 MDHEN, CDR2 SYDVKM. The CDR3 has 12 amino acids. Here the CDR3 DNA reads TGTGCCAGCAGCGGGGGGTTCCGCGAGCAGTACTTC. Its protein is CASSGGFREQYF.

This clonotype was detected ten times or more. V and J are TRBV5-1 and TRBJ2-4, with D unclear. The germline gives CDR1 SGHRS, CDR2 YFSETQ. This CDR3 region has 15 residues. V shed 4 bases and J shed 6 bases, with 17 bases lying between them. The DNA for the CDR3 is TGCGCCAGCAGCCCCACGGGCCCCTCCAGAAACATTCAGTACTTC. It specifies CASSPTGPSRNIQYF.

The CDR3 reads CASSLTHRTEYPYEQYF. CDR3 nucleotide sequence: TGTGCCAGCAGCTTAACTCATAGGACAGAATATCCCTACGAGCAGTACTTC. V usage is TRBV7-2 and J usage is TRBJ2-7; possibly TRBD1 for D (6 bases). Per germline, CDR1 SGHTA and CDR2 FQGNSA. This CDR3 region has 17 residues. Trimming left V 2 bases short and J 2 bases short, with 19 bases between.

This clonotype was observed at least ten times. V usage is TRBV6-6 and J usage is TRBJ2-3, with D possibly TRBD2 on 5 matching bases. This CDR3 contains 12 residues. The germline V and J ends were trimmed by 6 bases and 9 bases, with 13 bases remaining between them. The germline V gene has CDR1 MNHNY and CDR2 SVGAGI (reference sequence). The CDR3 coding sequence is TGTGCCAGCAGCACCCCGGGGAAGACGCAGTATTTT. Protein product: CASSTPGKTQYF.

To note about this clonotype: An end of the junction differs from the germline gene, which may be a read error. This chain connects TRBV5-5 to TRBJ1-2; tentative D call: TRBD1 (5 bases). CDR1 is SGHKS and CDR2 is YYEKEE in the germline V gene (reference sequence). The CDR3 is made up of 13 amino acids. The CDR3 DNA sequence: TGTGCCAGCAGCTTGGCCGGGGACTATGGCTGCACCTTC. Translated: CASSLAGDYGCTF.

The sample holds many counts of this clonotype. J is TRBJ2-3 and V is TRBV20-1; 8 bases agree with TRBD1. Trimming took 6 bases from V and 1 from J; bases not matched to a gene: 6. CDR1 DFQATT and CDR2 SNEGSKA come from the germline V gene (reference sequence). The CDR3 consists of 14 residues. The CDR3 DNA follows: TGCAGTGCGGAGGGACAGGCAGGCACAGATACGCAGTATTTT. Encoded protein: CSAEGQAGTDTQYF.

This clonotype appeared many times. V is TRBV7-9 and J is TRBJ2-5; D perhaps matches TRBD2 (6 bases). The CDR3 extends over 14 amino acids. Germline V CDR1 and CDR2: SEHNR, FQNEAQ (reference sequence). V was shortened by 5 bases and J by 3 bases, with 13 bases between the two germline ends. CDR3 loop: CASSPWGEKETQYF. In DNA, the CDR3 is TGTGCCAGCAGCCCGTGGGGGGAAAAAGAGACCCAGTACTTC.

This clonotype was seen more than once but under ten times. The chain employs TRBV5-1 and TRBJ2-1, with TRBD1 identical over 7 bases. Per germline, CDR1 SGHRS and CDR2 YFSETQ. The V gene end was trimmed by 2 bases and the J gene end by 5 bases; junction bases not matched to a gene: 22. The length of the CDR3 is 20 residues. Here the CDR3 DNA reads TGCGCCAGCAGCTTTATTCGGTGGCAGGGGGTTTTAATCCCCCACAATGAGCAGTTCTTC. Translating gives CASSFIRWQGVLIPHNEQFF.

This clonotype came up many times. The CDR3 loop is CSARRTGGDGYGYTF. CDR3 DNA sequence: TGCAGTGCTAGACGCACGGGGGGGGATGGCTATGGCTACACCTTC. The chain couples TRBV20-1 to TRBJ1-2; D possibly corresponds to TRBD1 (5 bases). Germline CDR1 DFQATT, CDR2 SNEGSKA (reference sequence). This CDR3 region has 15 residues. V gave up 2 bases and J gave up 4 bases, with 17 bases separating them.

The chain links TRBV12-3 or TRBV12-4 to TRBJ1-2, with D hard to call. V lost 4 bases and J lost 0, with 12 bases in between. The CDR3 is 15 residues long. CDR3 amino acids: CASSSRIGANYGYTF. DNA for the CDR3: TGTGCCAGCAGTTCGAGGATTGGGGCTAACTATGGCTACACCTTC.

This sequence joins TRBV6-2 or TRBV6-3 and TRBJ1-5; a possible D gene is TRBD1 (5 bases). This CDR3 contains 15 residues. With 6 bases removed from V and 6 bases from J, the gap between germline ends came to 18 bases. In germline, CDR1 is MNHEY, CDR2 SVGEGT. CDR3 in amino acids: CASSQDGARSQPQHF. The CDR3 DNA reads TGTGCCAGCAGCCAGGACGGGGCGCGAAGTCAGCCCCAGCATTTT.

A note on this clonotype: Being one base from a much bigger clone, this may be a read error. The rearrangement links TRBV6-5 to TRBJ2-6; TRBD1 is a possible D gene (5 bases). CDR1 and CDR2 (germline): MNHEY, SVGAGI. V was shortened by 5 bases and J by 2 bases, with 19 bases between the two germline ends. The CDR3 sequence is 18 residues long. Written as DNA, the CDR3 is TGTGCCAGCAGTCTATCGGACATTGTTTCCCCTGGGGCCAACGTCCTGACTTTC. Residues: CASSLSDIVSPGANVLTF.

This clonotype has only a few counts. This chain joins TRBV5-1 and TRBJ2-2; 11 bases map to TRBD1. CDR3 size: 15 residues. Germline CDR1 reads SGHRS; CDR2 reads YFSETQ. V dropped 5 bases and J dropped 6; count of bases not matched to a gene: 6. The CDR3 nucleotides are TGCGCCAGCAGTAGGGACAGGGGGGTCGCCGGGGAGCTGTTTTTT. It is translated as CASSRDRGVAGELFF.

This clonotype was counted between two and nine times. The chain links TRBV19 to TRBJ2-7, with TRBD2 matching 12 bases. Germline-derived CDR1 and CDR2 are LNHDA and SQIVND (reference sequence). CDR3 length: 16 amino acids. V was pared by 8 bases and J by 1 base, with 9 bases of the junction left unmatched. This chain's CDR3 is CASGTSGTSGSYEQYF. In DNA, the CDR3 is TGTGCCAGTGGTACCTCCGGGACTAGCGGGTCCTACGAGCAGTACTTC.

In its sample, this clonotype was seen many times. The chain links TRBV7-2 to TRBJ1-2; D is possibly TRBD1 (5 bases). Germline V CDR1 and CDR2: SGHTA, FQGNSA. This CDR3 has 14 amino acids. V was shortened by 5 bases and J by 4 bases, with 14 bases between the two germline ends. The CDR3 spells CASSLGGVGYGYTF. DNA for the CDR3: TGTGCCAGCAGCCTTGGAGGGGTGGGCTATGGCTACACCTTC.

This clonotype was picked up many times. The genes are TRBV12-3 or TRBV12-4 and TRBJ2-1, with 11 bases matching TRBD2. Trimming took 6 bases from V and 9 from J; bases not matched to a gene: 10. This CDR3 has 15 amino acids. CDR3 sequence: CASRKTSGDFSEQFF. CDR3 coding DNA: TGTGCCAGCAGAAAGACTAGCGGGGACTTCAGTGAGCAGTTCTTC.

About this clonotype: A much larger clone lies a single base off, so this may be a read error. This rearrangement joins TRBV20-1 to TRBJ2-5, with D perhaps matching TRBD1 or TRBD2 (5 bases each). With the DNA end fitting TRBJ2-7 better, the J assignment may be wrong. The CDR3 contains 13 residues. The germline gives CDR1 DFQATT, CDR2 SNEGSKA (reference sequence). In nucleotides, the CDR3 is TGCAGTCCAGAGGGGCAACTGAACAGCGAGCAGTACTTC. Protein sequence: CSPEGQLNSEQYF.

This clonotype has at least ten counts. The CDR3 nucleotides read TGTGCCAGCAGCTTAGGCAGGGGGCCATCCTACGAGCAGTACTTC. Protein sequence: CASSLGRGPSYEQYF. The chain is built from TRBV7-6 and TRBJ2-7, with 8 bases lining up with TRBD1. There are 15 residues in the CDR3. V was pared by 1 base and J by 1 base, with 3 bases of the junction left unmatched. Looked up from germline, CDR1 is SGHVS and CDR2 is FNYEAQ. Drawing the rest from reference TRBV7-6 and TRBJ2-7, the complete variable domain is GAGVSQSPRYKVTKRGQDVALRCDPISGHVSLYWYRQALGQGPEFLTYFNYEAQQDKSGLPNDRFSAERPEGSISTLTIQRTEQRDSAMYRCASSLGRGPSYEQYFGPGTRLTVT.

V and J are TRBV20-1 and TRBJ2-7; 9 bases line up with TRBD2. The CDR3 extends over 18 amino acids. Germline lookup yields CDR1 DFQATT and CDR2 SNEGSKA (reference sequence). V lost 0 bases, J lost 2 bases, and 14 bases stayed unmatched. The CDR3 spells CSARDRSVRLAETYEQYF. DNA of the CDR3: TGCAGTGCTAGAGATCGATCGGTCCGACTAGCGGAAACCTACGAGCAGTACTTC.

This clonotype was detected ten times or more. This chain links TRBV12-3 or TRBV12-4 with TRBJ1-2, with 9 bases aligning to TRBD1. This CDR3 has 15 amino acids. The trim removed 5 bases at V and 3 bases at J, leaving 7 bases unmatched. CDR3: CASSATGQGYYGYTF. CDR3 nucleotide sequence: TGTGCCAGCAGTGCGACGGGACAGGGCTACTATGGCTACACCTTC.

This clonotype was counted many times. The chain joins TRBV4-3 to TRBJ2-7, with D tentatively TRBD2 (6 bases). In germline, CDR1 is LGHNA, CDR2 YSLEER. The ends were cut back, 4 bases at V and 3 bases at J, with 13 bases in the middle. CDR3 length: 14 amino acids. CDR3 loop: CASSPSRGYYEQYF. The CDR3 DNA follows: TGCGCCAGCAGCCCCTCCCGGGGGTACTACGAGCAGTACTTC.

This clonotype was seen a few times. A much larger clone is a single base away; this may be a read error. J is TRBJ2-1 and V is TRBV7-2; D is unresolved. Per the germline V gene, CDR1 is SGHTA and CDR2 is FQGNSA. V lost 5 bases and J lost 10, with 21 bases in between. The CDR3 totals 15 residues. The CDR3 bases are TGTGCCAGCAGCGGAACATTCCAGAGCTCCTACGAGCAGTTCTTC. Protein product: CASSGTFQSSYEQFF.

Concerning this clonotype: At one of its ends the junction is not consistent with the germline gene, which may arise from a read error. This chain uses TRBV9 with TRBJ2-3; unclear D gene. The CDR3 has 13 amino acids. Germline values: CDR1 SGDLS, CDR2 YYNGEE. The CDR3 sequence is CAGSVAGPDTQYF. CDR3 sequence (DNA): TGTGCCGGCAGCGTAGCCGGGCCAGATACGCAGTATTTT.

This clonotype was recorded at least ten times. The V call is TRBV7-2, the J call TRBJ2-5; 12 positions agree with TRBD2. Trimming cost V 4 bases and J 5 bases; bases outside gene matches: 14. Per germline, CDR1 SGHTA and CDR2 FQGNSA. CDR3 size: 18 residues. The CDR3 loop is CASSSRRLAGVRSETQYF. CDR3 bases: TGTGCCAGCAGCTCCCGACGACTAGCGGGGGTGCGTTCGGAGACCCAGTACTTC. Variable domain in full (rest from reference TRBV7-2 and TRBJ2-5): GAGVSQSPSNKVTEKGKDVELRCDPISGHTALYWYRQSLGQGLEFLIYFQGNSAPDKSGLPSDRFSAERTGGSVSTLTIQRTQQEDSAVYLCASSSRRLAGVRSETQYFGPGTRLLVL.